Sequencing of this TCR beta chain was carried out in a study of Ad26.COV2.S vaccination and SARS-CoV-2 variants (dated by TCRdb to the early 2020s). Describing the broader study: Donors in the vaccine arm were drawn from COV1001, a phase I-IIa trial of Ad26.COV2.S in healthy adults that was multicentre, randomized, double-blind and placebo-controlled. Ad26.COV2.S was administered intramuscularly at 5 x 10^10 or 1 x 10^11 viral particles, either as a single shot or as two shots given 56 days apart. TCRbeta repertoire sequencing served as the tool for gauging how specific and how broad the SARS-CoV-2-reactive T cell receptors were following Ad26.COV2.S vaccination. A total of around 32 samples were included in the TCR-sequenced set, comprising some 20 Ad26.COV2.S vaccine recipients, 5 placebo recipients and 8 SARS-CoV-2 convalescent individuals. Trial participants were randomized into five groups of five: low-dose or high-dose Ad26.COV2.S given once or twice, or placebo on both occasions. Throughout the experiments and outcome assessment, investigators stayed blinded to trial group allocation.

In light of the paper, this sample's treatment or condition label describes: over 15 received Ad26.COV2.S at low or high dose, single or two shots; 5 received placebo; per-sample allocation not given. For vaccine and placebo recipients, the sequenced repertoires came from samples collected on day 63 after the first injection. Between 29 July and 7 August 2020, Cohort 1b enrolled some 25 adults aged 18-55 years at one site in Boston, USA. Ad26.COV2.S consisted of a replication-incompetent adenovirus type 26 vector by which a prefusion-stabilized SARS-CoV-2 spike protein from the original Wuhan strain was expressed. Concerning this clone: Its antigen target is currently unknown. Base qualities were left out, and no much larger clone turns up one base away.

TCRbeta CDR3 regions were sequenced with the immunoSEQ Assay. After extraction, genomic DNA underwent amplification by bias-controlled multiplex PCR, followed by high-throughput sequencing. The original methods were these. Collapsing and filtering of sequences were performed to quantify the absolute abundance of each unique TCRbeta CDR3 region. T cell fraction was estimated by normalizing TCRbeta template counts to usable DNA, with usable DNA measured through amplification of reference genes found in all nucleated cells. Repertoire TCRs were annotated as SARS-CoV-2-specific when V gene, CDR3 amino acid sequence and J gene were exactly matched to a known reactive TCR set. The reference SARS-CoV-2 TCR set was obtained from MIRA and was filtered for enrichment in COVID-19-positive ImmuneCODE repertoires, whereby public or cross-reactive TCRs were removed. Using the MIRA antigens, annotated TCRs were further analysed by specific ORF or by position within an ORF. Breadth was defined as the number of annotated unique rearrangements divided by the total number of unique productive rearrangements, and depth was defined as the summed frequency of the annotated unique rearrangements. Two-sided Wilcoxon rank-sum tests were used to compare TCR breadth between groups. TCRdb carries this immuneACCESS record with in-frame sequences only. Its versions omit some clonotypes, under half of them owing to an unresolved V gene in the studies checked, with the rest unexplained. From that table come the V and J calls and clone size; the DNA was used to work out D and trimming. The sample profile shows roughly 320,000 clones; over 80% of them were found once. Of the sample, approximately 2.1% falls within the top ten clones.

Paper-wide results and their limitations: Substantial breadth of spike-specific CD8+ and CD4+ T cell responses was reported after vaccination. Comparing responses between vaccine doses or regimens was not something the study was powered to do. Higher spike-specific TCR breadth was observed in Ad26.COV2.S recipients than in placebo recipients (P = 0.0014). Comparable non-spike TCR breadth was observed between vaccine and placebo recipients, consistent with only spike being contained in the vaccine. It was noted by the authors that total T cell responses may have been underestimated by the TCR breadth and depth analyses.

The junction carries 22 bases between V and J, which are trimmed by 4 bases and 3 bases respectively. CDR1 and CDR2, per the germline V gene, are SGHAT and FQNNGV. The CDR3 runs 17 residues from the cysteine to the phenylalanine. Just CDR3 DNA is preserved here, 51 bases in frame from base 1. The receptor comes from a person aged 18 to 65 who received the Ad26.COV2.S COVID-19 vaccine or a placebo. The V and J genes are TRBV11-2 and TRBJ2-7, and the D gene may be TRBD2, 6 bases matching. The sequenced sample was peripheral blood, obtained in a trial of Ad26.COV2.S vaccine versus placebo. The CDR3 region: CASSSKVGTQSNYEQYF. The DNA sequence follows: TGTGCCAGCAGCTCAAAGGTGGGGACTCAAAGCAACTACGAGCAGTACTTC.